The rows below give T cell receptor beta chains drawn from one sample of a study of T cell repertoires in cytomegalovirus infection. Which antigens these TCRs recognize remains unknown. Each CDR3 protein gets one entry after TCRdb re-called the reads with MiXCR. The repertoire includes about 310,000 distinct CDR3 sequences, just under 25% of them detected once, and 10% to 15% sits in the top ten. Sequencing was performed on cultured PBMCs, taken from culture after CMV antigen stimulation. The receptors were sampled from a human donor in good health (CMV status not recorded). Some clones in this sample may be carry-over from other donors' samples. Both conserved end residues are part of each CDR3. The D gene is left open where the match is weak. Where a row states a size, it is once, few, many or the class of an expanded clone; other rows omit it.

>.|.|TRBV29-1|18|TRBJ2-3
TGCAGCGTTGAAGAGGCCCTAGGGCCTGGCGGGTACACAGATACGCAGTATTTT
CSVEEALGPGGYTDTQYF
>.|.|TRBV4-2|15|TRBJ2-3
TGTGCCAGCACCCCATGGGGGGAAAGCACAGATACGCAGTATTTT
CASTPWGESTDTQYF
>TRBD2|many|TRBV7-2|16|TRBJ2-2
TGTGCCAGCAGCTCTTTAGCGGGAGGGCCACAGAGGGAGCTGTTTTTT
CASSSLAGGPQRELFF
>.|.|TRBV6-5|15|TRBJ1-1
TGTGCCAGCAGTTACTCTGGGGGGCTAAAAACTGAAGCTTTCTTT
CASSYSGGLKTEAFF
>TRBD2|.|TRBV12-3/TRBV12-4|14|TRBJ2-3
TGTGCCACCTCTAGCGGGAGAAGCACAGATACGCAGTATTTT
CATSSGRSTDTQYF
>.|.|TRBV12-3/TRBV12-4|14|TRBJ1-1
TGTGCCAGCAGTTCCGACCGCCGGGGGACTGAAGCTTTCTTT
CASSSDRRGTEAFF
>TRBD1|.|TRBV20-1|16|TRBJ1-6
TGCAGTGCTAGGGACAGGACTAGCTCCTATAATTCACCCCTCCACTTT
CSARDRTSSYNSPLHF
>.|many|TRBV18|14|TRBJ1-6
TGTGCCAGCTCACCGACTGGGAATAATTCACCCCTCCACTTT
CASSPTGNNSPLHF
>TRBD2|many|TRBV18|14|TRBJ2-1
TGTGCCAGCTCACCACCTAGCGGGATTAATGAGCAGTTCTTC
CASSPPSGINEQFF
>TRBD2|.|TRBV27|17|TRBJ2-2
TGTGCCAGCAGTTCCCCCTTCGGGAGGGCAAGCACCGGGGAGCTGTTTTTT
CASSSPFGRASTGELFF
>TRBD1|many|TRBV7-2|15|TRBJ2-7
TGTGCCAGCAGCTCACCGACAGGGCCCGCAGACGAGCAGTACTTC
CASSSPTGPADEQYF
>.|few|TRBV6-6|16|TRBJ1-5
TGTGCCAGCAGTTACTCGAGAGTTGGGGTTAATCAGCCCCAGCATTTT
CASSYSRVGVNQPQHF
>.|few|TRBV28|16|TRBJ2-5
TGTGCCAGCAGCCCGTTCGGTGAGGTGGTCGGAAAGACCCAGTACTTC
CASSPFGEVVGKTQYF
>TRBD2|few|TRBV11-3|16|TRBJ2-1
TGTGCCAGCAGCTTAGGTATTAGCGGGAGTGAGGATGAGCAGTTCTTC
CASSLGISGSEDEQFF
>.|few|TRBV7-8|16|TRBJ2-2
TGTGCCAGCAGCTTAGTGGGGGGCGCGGGCACCGGGGAGCTGTTTTTT
CASSLVGGAGTGELFF
>.|few|TRBV7-9|13|TRBJ2-5
TGTGCCAGCAGCTTAGTCCAAGCTGAGACCCAGTACTTC
CASSLVQAETQYF
>.|few|TRBV7-2|12|TRBJ2-5
TGTGCCAGCACCCTAGCGATAGAGACCCAGTACTTC
CASTLAIETQYF
>.|.|TRBV2|13|TRBJ2-5
TGTGCCACCAGCCGGGACAACCAAGAGACCCAGTACTTC
CATSRDNQETQYF
>.|once|TRBV19|14|TRBJ1-5
TGTGCCAGTAGTGGGGGGATCAGCAATCAGCCCCAGCATTTT
CASSGGISNQPQHF
>.|few|TRBV27|15|TRBJ2-7
TGTGCCAGCAGTTACACGACGGAAGGGCGACACGAGCAGTACTTC
CASSYTTEGRHEQYF
>.|few|TRBV25-1|13|TRBJ1-4
TGTGCCAGCAGTGCAGCAGGAGGGGAAAAACTGTTTTTT
CASSAAGGEKLFF
>.|few|TRBV5-5|14|TRBJ1-2
TGTGCCAGCAGCTTGGCCGACGGAAACTATGGCTACACCTTC
CASSLADGNYGYTF
>.|few|TRBV7-2|13|TRBJ2-5
TGTGCCAGCAGCTTTAGCGGTCAAGAGACCCAGTACTTC
CASSFSGQETQYF
>.|.|TRBV18|15|TRBJ2-3
TGTGCCAGCTCGGGACTTGAAGGCCGCACAGATACGCAGTATTTT
CASSGLEGRTDTQYF
>TRBD2|.|TRBV9|19|TRBJ2-5
TGTGCCAGCAGCGTAGCCGCAGGGTGGACTAGCGGGGGACAAGAGACCCAGTACTTC
CASSVAAGWTSGGQETQYF
>.|.|TRBV6-5|12|TRBJ2-3
TGTGCCAGCAGTGCCCCGACAGATACGCAGTATTTT
CASSAPTDTQYF
>TRBD2|few|TRBV4-1|14|TRBJ2-1
TGCGCCAGCAGCCTAAGACTAGCGCTAAATGAGCAGTTCTTC
CASSLRLALNEQFF
>TRBD2|few|TRBV24-1|17|TRBJ2-1
TGTGCCACCAGTGATTTCGTCGCGGGAGCCGTCTACAATGAGCAGTTCTTC
CATSDFVAGAVYNEQFF
>TRBD2|.|TRBV12-3/TRBV12-4|16|TRBJ2-2
TGTGCCAGCACCCATGGGACTAGCGGGGGGAACGGGGAGCTGTTTTTT
CASTHGTSGGNGELFF
>.|.|TRBV5-1|14|TRBJ2-7
TGCGCCAGCAGCTTGGCCGTAGGGTTAGACGAGCAGTACTTC
CASSLAVGLDEQYF
>TRBD1|few|TRBV11-3|13|TRBJ2-1
TGTGCCAGCAGCCCCGGGACAGGGGTCAAGCAGTTCTTC
CASSPGTGVKQFF
>.|few|TRBV20-1|14|TRBJ1-5
TGCAGTGCTAGAGATCGGCTAGGCAATCAGCCCCAGCATTTT
CSARDRLGNQPQHF
>TRBD1|few|TRBV11-3|15|TRBJ1-6
TGTGCCAGCAAGCAAGGGGACAGACCTAATTCACCCCTCCACTTT
CASKQGDRPNSPLHF
>.|few|TRBV18|17|TRBJ1-3
TGTGCCAGCTCACGATTTACCCAGGGGAGCTCTGGAAACACCATATATTTT
CASSRFTQGSSGNTIYF
>.|few|TRBV7-4|14|TRBJ2-5
TGTGCCAGCAGCAATGGGATGGGTGAGGAGACCCAGTACTTC
CASSNGMGEETQYF
>.|.|TRBV5-6|17|TRBJ2-7
TGTGCCAGCAGCCCTCTTGGGGTGAGGACACTCTCCTACGAGCAGTACTTC
CASSPLGVRTLSYEQYF